Many counts were recorded for the clone carrying this T cell receptor beta chain. Antigen unknown. These data are taken from a study of T cell repertoires in cytomegalovirus infection. Study findings and constraints: The cumulative frequency of public TCR beta families identified carriers of CMV plus the relevant HLA. CMV-specific TCR beta clonotypes restricted by HLA-C dominated the ex vivo response.

TCRdb ran MiXCR on the reads and lists one entry per CDR3 protein. This table holds 290,000 or so distinct CDR3 sequences, approximately 8.9% found once. The CDR3 has 16 amino acids. V lost 1 base, J lost 2 bases, and 14 bases lay in between. Germline V gene sequence: CDR1 SGHTA, CDR2 FQGNSA. The chain employs TRBV7-2 and TRBJ2-5; weak D call: TRBD2 (6 bases). The sequence was obtained from a human donor in good health (CMV status not recorded). Some clones in this sample may be carry-over from other donors' samples. The specimen sequenced was PBMCs. CDR3: CASSLGLAPHQETQYF. As DNA, the CDR3 is TGTGCCAGCAGCTTAGGTCTAGCGCCACATCAAGAGACCCAGTACTTC.